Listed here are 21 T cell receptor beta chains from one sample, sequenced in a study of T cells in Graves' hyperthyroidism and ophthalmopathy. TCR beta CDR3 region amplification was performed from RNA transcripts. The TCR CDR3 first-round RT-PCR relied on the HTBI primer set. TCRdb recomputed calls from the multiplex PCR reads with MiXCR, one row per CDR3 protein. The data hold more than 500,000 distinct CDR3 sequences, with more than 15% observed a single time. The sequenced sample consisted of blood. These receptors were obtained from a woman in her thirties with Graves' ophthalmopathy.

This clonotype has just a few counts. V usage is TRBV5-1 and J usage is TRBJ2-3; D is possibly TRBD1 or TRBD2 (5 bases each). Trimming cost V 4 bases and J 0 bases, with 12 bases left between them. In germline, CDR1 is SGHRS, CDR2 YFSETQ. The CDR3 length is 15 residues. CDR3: CASSTEGDSTDTQYF. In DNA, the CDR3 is TGCGCCAGCAGCACCGAAGGGGACAGCACAGATACGCAGTATTTT.

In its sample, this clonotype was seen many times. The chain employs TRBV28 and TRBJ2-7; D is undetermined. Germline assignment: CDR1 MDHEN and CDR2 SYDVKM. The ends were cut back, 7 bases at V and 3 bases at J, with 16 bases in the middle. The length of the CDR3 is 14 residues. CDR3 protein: CASITRSNLYEQYF. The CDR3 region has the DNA TGTGCCAGCATCACCCGGAGTAACCTCTACGAGCAGTACTTC.

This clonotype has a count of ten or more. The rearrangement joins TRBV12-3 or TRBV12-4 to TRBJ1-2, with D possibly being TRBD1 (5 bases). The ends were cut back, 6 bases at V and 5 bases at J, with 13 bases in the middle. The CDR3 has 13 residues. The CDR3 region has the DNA TGTGCCAGCAGCCCTCAGGGTTTATATGGCTACACCTTC. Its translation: CASSPQGLYGYTF.

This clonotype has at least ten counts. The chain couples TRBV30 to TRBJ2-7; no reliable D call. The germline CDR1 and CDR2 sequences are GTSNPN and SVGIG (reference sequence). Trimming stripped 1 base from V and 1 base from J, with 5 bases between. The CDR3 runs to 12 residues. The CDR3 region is CAWSGGSYEQYF. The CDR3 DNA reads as TGTGCCTGGAGTGGCGGATCCTACGAGCAGTACTTC. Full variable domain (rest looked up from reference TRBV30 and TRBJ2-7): SQTIHQWPATLVQPVGSPLSLECTVEGTSNPNLYWYRQAAGRGLQLLFYSVGIGQISSEVPQNLSASRPQDRQFILSSKKLLLSDSGFYLCAWSGGSYEQYFGPGTRLTVT.

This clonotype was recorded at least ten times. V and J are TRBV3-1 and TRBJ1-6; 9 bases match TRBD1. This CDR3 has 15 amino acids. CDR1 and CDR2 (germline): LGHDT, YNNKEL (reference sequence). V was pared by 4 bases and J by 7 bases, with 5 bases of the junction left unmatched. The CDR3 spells CASSRWTGVNSPLHF. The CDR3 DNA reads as TGTGCCAGCAGCCGGTGGACAGGGGTAAATTCACCCCTCCACTTT.

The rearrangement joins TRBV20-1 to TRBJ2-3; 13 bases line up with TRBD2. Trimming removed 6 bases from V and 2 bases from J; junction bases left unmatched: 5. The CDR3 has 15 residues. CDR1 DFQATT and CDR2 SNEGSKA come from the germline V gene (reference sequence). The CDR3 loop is CSALTSGRPTDTQYF. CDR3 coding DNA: TGCAGTGCCCTGACTAGCGGGAGGCCCACAGATACGCAGTATTTT.

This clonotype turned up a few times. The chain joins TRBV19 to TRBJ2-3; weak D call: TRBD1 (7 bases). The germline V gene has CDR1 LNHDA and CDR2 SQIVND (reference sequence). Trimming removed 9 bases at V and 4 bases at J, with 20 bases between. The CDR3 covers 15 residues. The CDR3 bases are TGTGCCAGCAGCAGGGGGGCCTCCGGGGCAGATACGCAGTATTTT. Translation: CASSRGASGADTQYF.

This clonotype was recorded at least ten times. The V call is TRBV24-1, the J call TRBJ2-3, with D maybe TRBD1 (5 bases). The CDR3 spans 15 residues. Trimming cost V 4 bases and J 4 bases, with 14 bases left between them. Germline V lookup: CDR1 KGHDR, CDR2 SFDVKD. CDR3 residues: CATSDYDSSADTQYF. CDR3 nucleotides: TGTGCCACCAGTGACTACGACAGCAGTGCAGATACGCAGTATTTT.

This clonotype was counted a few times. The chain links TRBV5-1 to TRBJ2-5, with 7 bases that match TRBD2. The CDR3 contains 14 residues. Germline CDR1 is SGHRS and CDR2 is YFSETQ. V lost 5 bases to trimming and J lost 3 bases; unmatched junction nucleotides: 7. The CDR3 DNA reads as TGCGCCAGCAGTGAGGGAGGGCCCGAAGAGACCCAGTACTTC. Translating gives CASSEGGPEETQYF.

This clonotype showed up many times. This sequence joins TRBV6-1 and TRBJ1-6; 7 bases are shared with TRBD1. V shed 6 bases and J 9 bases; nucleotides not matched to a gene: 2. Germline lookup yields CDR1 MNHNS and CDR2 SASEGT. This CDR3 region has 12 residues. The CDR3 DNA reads TGTGCCAGCAGGACAGGGAGTTCACCCCTCCACTTT. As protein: CASRTGSSPLHF.

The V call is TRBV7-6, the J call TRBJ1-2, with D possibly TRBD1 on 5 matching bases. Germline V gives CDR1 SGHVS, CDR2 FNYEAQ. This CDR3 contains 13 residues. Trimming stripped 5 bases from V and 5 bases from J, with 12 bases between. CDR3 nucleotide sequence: TGTGCCAGCAGCCCCCAGGGAATTTATGGCTACACCTTC. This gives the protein CASSPQGIYGYTF.

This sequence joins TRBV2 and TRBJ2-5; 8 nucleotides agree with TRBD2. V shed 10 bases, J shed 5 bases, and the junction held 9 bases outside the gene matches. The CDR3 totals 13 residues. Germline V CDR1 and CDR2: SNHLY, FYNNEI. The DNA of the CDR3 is TGTGCCACCTCGGGAGGGCGCAGGGAGACCCAGTACTTC. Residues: CATSGGRRETQYF.

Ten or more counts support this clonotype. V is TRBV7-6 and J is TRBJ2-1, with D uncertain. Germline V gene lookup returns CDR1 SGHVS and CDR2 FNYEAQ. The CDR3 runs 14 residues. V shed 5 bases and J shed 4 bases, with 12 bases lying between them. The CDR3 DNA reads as TGTGCCAGCAGCCCGTTATTGGGTTACAATGAGCAGTTCTTC. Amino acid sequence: CASSPLLGYNEQFF. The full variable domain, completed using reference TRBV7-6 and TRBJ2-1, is GAGVSQSPRYKVTKRGQDVALRCDPISGHVSLYWYRQALGQGPEFLTYFNYEAQQDKSGLPNDRFSAERPEGSISTLTIQRTEQRDSAMYRCASSPLLGYNEQFFGPGTRLTVL.

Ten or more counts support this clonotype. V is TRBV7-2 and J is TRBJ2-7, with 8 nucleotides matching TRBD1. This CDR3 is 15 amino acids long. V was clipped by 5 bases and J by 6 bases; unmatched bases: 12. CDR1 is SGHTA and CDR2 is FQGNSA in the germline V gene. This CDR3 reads CASSGQGGVEGEQYF. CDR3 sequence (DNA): TGTGCCAGCAGCGGACAGGGTGGTGTGGAGGGCGAGCAGTACTTC. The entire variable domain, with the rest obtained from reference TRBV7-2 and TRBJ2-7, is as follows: GAGVSQSPSNKVTEKGKDVELRCDPISGHTALYWYRQSLGQGLEFLIYFQGNSAPDKSGLPSDRFSAERTGGSVSTLTIQRTQQEDSAVYLCASSGQGGVEGEQYFGPGTRLTVT.

The CDR3 loop is CSAREIAGAGELFF. In DNA, the CDR3 is TGCAGTGCTAGAGAGATAGCTGGGGCCGGGGAGCTGTTTTTT. The chain combines TRBV20-1 with TRBJ2-2; D gene uncertain. The length of the CDR3 is 14 residues. With 0 bases removed from V and 6 bases from J, the gap between germline ends came to 11 bases. Germline V CDR1 and CDR2: DFQATT, SNEGSKA (reference sequence).

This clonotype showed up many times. The CDR3 loop reads CASSTTGGNYEQYF. In DNA form, the CDR3 reads TGTGCCAGCAGTACGACAGGGGGCAACTACGAGCAGTACTTC. The chain employs TRBV28 and TRBJ2-7; 10 nucleotides match TRBD1. CDR1 and CDR2 (germline): MDHEN, SYDVKM. J lost 3 bases, V lost 5 bases, and 4 bases had no gene match. The CDR3 has 14 amino acids.

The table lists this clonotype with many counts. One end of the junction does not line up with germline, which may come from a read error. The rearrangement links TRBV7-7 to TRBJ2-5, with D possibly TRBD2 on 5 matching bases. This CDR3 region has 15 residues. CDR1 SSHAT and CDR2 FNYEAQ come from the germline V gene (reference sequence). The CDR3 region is CASSLGLGYQETQYF. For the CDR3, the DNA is TGTGCTAGCAGCTTAGGACTGGGATACCAAGAGACCCAGTACTTC.

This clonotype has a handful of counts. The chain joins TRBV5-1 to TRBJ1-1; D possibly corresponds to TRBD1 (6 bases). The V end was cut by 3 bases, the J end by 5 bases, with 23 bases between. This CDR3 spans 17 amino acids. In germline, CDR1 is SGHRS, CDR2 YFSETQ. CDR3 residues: CASSSQGTVFLRTEAFF. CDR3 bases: TGCGCCAGCAGCTCCCAGGGGACCGTGTTTCTACGGACTGAAGCTTTCTTT.

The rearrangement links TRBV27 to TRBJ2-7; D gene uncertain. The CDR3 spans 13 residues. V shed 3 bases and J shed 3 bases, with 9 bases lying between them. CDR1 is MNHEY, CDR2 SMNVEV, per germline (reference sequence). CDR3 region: CASSLMLHYEQYF. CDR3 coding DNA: TGTGCCAGCAGTTTGATGCTCCACTACGAGCAGTACTTC.

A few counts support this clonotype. In DNA form, the CDR3 reads TGTGCCAGCAGCTTCCGGACAGGGGGGCTGCGGGAGACCCAGTACTTC. Protein product: CASSFRTGGLRETQYF. V and J are TRBV12-3 or TRBV12-4 and TRBJ2-5, with 10 nucleotides matching TRBD1. V lost 6 bases to trimming and J lost 5 bases; unmatched junction nucleotides: 12. The CDR3 consists of 16 residues.

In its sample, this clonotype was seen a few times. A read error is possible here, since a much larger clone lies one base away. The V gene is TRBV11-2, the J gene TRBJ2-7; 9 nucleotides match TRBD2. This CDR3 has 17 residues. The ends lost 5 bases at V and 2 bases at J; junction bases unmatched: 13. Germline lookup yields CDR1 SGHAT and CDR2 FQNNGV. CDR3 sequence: CASSVGVTASGAYEQYF. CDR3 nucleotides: TGTGCCAGCAGCGTAGGCGTTACGGCTAGCGGGGCCTACGAGCAGTACTTC. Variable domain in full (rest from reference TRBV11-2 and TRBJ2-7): EAGVAQSPRYKIIEKRQSVAFWCNPISGHATLYWYQQILGQGPKLLIQFQNNGVVDDSQLPKDRFSAERLKGVDSTLKIQPAKLEDSAVYLCASSVGVTASGAYEQYFGPGTRLTVT.